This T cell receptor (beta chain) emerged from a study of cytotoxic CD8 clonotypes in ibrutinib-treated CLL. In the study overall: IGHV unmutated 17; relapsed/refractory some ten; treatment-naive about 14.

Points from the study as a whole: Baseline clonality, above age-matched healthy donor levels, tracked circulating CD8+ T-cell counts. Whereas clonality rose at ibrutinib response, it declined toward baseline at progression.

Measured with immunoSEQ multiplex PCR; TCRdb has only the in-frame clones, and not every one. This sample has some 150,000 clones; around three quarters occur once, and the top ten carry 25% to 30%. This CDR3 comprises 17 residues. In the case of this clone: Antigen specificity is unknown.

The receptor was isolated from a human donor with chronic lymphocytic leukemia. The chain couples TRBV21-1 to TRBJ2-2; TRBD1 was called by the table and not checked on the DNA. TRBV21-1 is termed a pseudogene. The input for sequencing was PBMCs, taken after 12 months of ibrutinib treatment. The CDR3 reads CASSKGYRTDNTGELFF. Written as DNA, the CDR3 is TGTGCCAGCAGCAAAGGATATAGGACAGATAACACCGGGGAGCTGTTTTTT.